This T cell receptor (beta chain) was captured by sequencing in a study of blood T cell repertoires in COVID-19. About the study: Researchers got acute and convalescent COVID-19 samples from the United States, Italy and Spain.

Original processing notes: Estimation of nucleated cell counts relied on the amplification of reference gene primers. Sequenced by immunoSEQ multiplex PCR; TCRdb stores in-frame clones only, minus some. The V and J calls and clone size were taken over from that table, and D and trimming were inferred from the DNA. The sample shows roughly 54,000 clones, approximately 90% of them seen only once. Sequenced sample: peripheral blood. The source is a human donor in a cohort sampled during active COVID-19.

CDR3 loop: CATSAPSGSYNEQFF. The CDR3 bases are TGTGCCACCAGTGCCCCTAGCGGATCCTACAATGAGCAGTTCTTC. The rearrangement links TRBV24-1 to TRBJ2-1, with 7 nucleotides matching TRBD2. V shed 5 bases and J 1 base; nucleotides not matched to a gene: 4. This CDR3 is 15 amino acids long. Germline loops: CDR1 KGHDR, CDR2 SFDVKD.